This T cell receptor (beta chain) emerged from a study of T cell responses to AZD1222 COVID-19 vaccine. V was cut by 2 bases and J by 7 bases, with 12 bases left in between. The CDR3 contains 13 residues. Germline CDR1 MNHEY, CDR2 SMNVEV (reference sequence). A remark on this clone: Its antigen remains unknown.

Study-level findings and limits: Scientists sampled the repertoires only once the peak T cell response had passed.

The repertoire was sequenced with immunoSEQ multiplex PCR; TCRdb's copy has only in-frame clones and lacks some. The data contain over 120,000 clones, 80% to 95% of them seen just once; the ten biggest clones take up roughly 1.8%. This specimen consisted of peripheral blood, obtained on day 0 of AZD1222 vaccination. The clonotype originates from an adult in good health. The chain combines TRBV27 with TRBJ2-7, with D possibly matching TRBD2 (5 bases). For the CDR3, the DNA is TGTGCCAGCAGTTTAAATAGAGGGCGGGAGCAGTACTTC. It codes for CASSLNRGREQYF.